Presented here are 21 T cell receptor beta chains from one specimen sequenced in a study of cytomegalovirus exposure and HLA in healthy donors. The PCR contained 60 Vbeta and 13 Jbeta primers. Libraries were prepared by immunoSEQ multiplex PCR; TCRdb keeps only in-frame clonotypes and omits some of them. The sample contains 100,000 to 150,000 clones, 75% of which appear only once. What was sequenced was PBMCs. Receptors originate from a middle-aged woman in good health and CMV-seropositive.

The chain employs TRBV2 and TRBJ1-1, with 9 bases matching TRBD1. CDR3 length equals 15 residues. The germline CDR1 and CDR2 sequences are SNHLY and FYNNEI. V lost 2 bases, J lost 4 bases, and 5 bases stayed unmatched. DNA for the CDR3: TGTGCCAGCAGTGAATGGGACAGGGCCTCCACTGAAGCTTTCTTT. This translates into CASSEWDRASTEAFF.

The chain joins TRBV5-1 to TRBJ1-1; D might be TRBD1 (5 bases). Trimming left V 0 bases short and J 2 bases short, with 20 bases between. CDR3 size: 18 residues. Germline CDR1 SGHRS, CDR2 YFSETQ. DNA for the CDR3: TGCGCCAGCAGCTTGGCTGGGGCAGGCCGAGGCTCTAACACTGAAGCTTTCTTT. It yields the protein CASSLAGAGRGSNTEAFF.

This chain connects TRBV9 to TRBJ2-7; no firm D call. The CDR3 runs 13 residues. Germline CDR1 and CDR2: SGDLS and YYNGEE. V lost 3 bases and J lost 5, with 12 bases in between. CDR3 in amino acids: CASSDTPGNEQYF. The CDR3 DNA reads TGTGCCAGCAGCGACACCCCTGGTAACGAGCAGTACTTC.

Note on this clone: A read error may produce the germline difference seen at one junction end. This rearrangement joins TRBV6-5 to TRBJ2-1; the D gene is possibly TRBD1 (6 bases). The CDR3 is 15 amino acids. CDR1 MNHEY and CDR2 SVGAGI come from the germline V gene. The CDR3 is CASSADSRSFNEQFF. The DNA of the CDR3 is TGTGCCAGCAGCGCGGACAGCCGATCCTTCAATGAGCAGTTCTTC.

The rearrangement joins TRBV6-5 to TRBJ2-7; D is perhaps TRBD1 (6 bases). From germline, CDR1 is MNHEY and CDR2 SVGAGI. This CDR3 contains 15 residues. Deletions cut 2 bases from V and 5 bases from J, with 16 bases between. CDR3 residues: CASSYNREASNEQYF. Written as DNA, the CDR3 is TGTGCCAGCAGTTACAACAGGGAAGCTTCCAACGAGCAGTACTTC.

This rearrangement joins TRBV4-1 to TRBJ2-5; D is undetermined. The CDR3 is 14 amino acids. Germline V gene lookup returns CDR1 MGHRA and CDR2 YSYEKL. Trimming took 3 bases from V and 2 from J, leaving 10 bases between them. CDR3 region: CASSQVQVQETQYF. CDR3 sequence (DNA): TGCGCCAGCAGCCAGGTGCAGGTTCAAGAGACCCAGTACTTC.

The chain couples TRBV2 to TRBJ1-4; TRBD1 agrees at 7 bases. The CDR3 is 14 residues long. Unmatched junction bases numbered 6, after V lost 3 bases and J lost 8 bases. The V gene's germline CDR1 is SNHLY and CDR2 FYNNEI. The CDR3 region has the DNA TGTGCCAGCAGTGAGTCAGGGGGACAAGAAAAACTGTTTTTT. Translated, it gives CASSESGGQEKLFF.

The sample holds a few counts of this clone. V and J are TRBV18 and TRBJ1-1; possible D gene TRBD1, 5 bases. The CDR3 has 13 amino acids. V was cut by 5 bases and J by 0 bases, with 7 bases left in between. The germline V gene has CDR1 KGHSH and CDR2 LQKENI. CDR3 amino acids: CASSGTMNTEAFF. The CDR3 coding sequence is TGTGCCAGCTCAGGGACTATGAACACTGAAGCTTTCTTT.

The chain has TRBV7-8 and TRBJ2-6; D may be TRBD1 (6 bases). The CDR3 runs to 18 residues. V lost 0 bases to trimming and J lost 1 base, with 13 bases between them. Germline CDR1 reads SGHVS; CDR2 reads FQNEAQ. The CDR3 loop reads CASSLAWTENSGANVLTF. Here the CDR3 DNA reads TGTGCCAGCAGCTTAGCCTGGACAGAGAATTCTGGGGCCAACGTCCTGACTTTC.

The chain couples TRBV7-8 to TRBJ1-3; D gene ambiguous. V lost 2 bases and J lost 3, with 14 bases in between. CDR3 length: 16 amino acids. Germline values: CDR1 SGHVS, CDR2 FQNEAQ. CDR3 protein: CASSLRGGSFGNTIYF. CDR3 in DNA: TGTGCCAGCAGCTTACGTGGAGGGTCGTTTGGAAACACCATATATTTT.

V is TRBV7-2 and J is TRBJ2-5; D gene uncertain. The V gene's germline CDR1 is SGHTA and CDR2 FQGNSA. Trimming stripped 0 bases from V and 4 bases from J, with 6 bases between. This CDR3 has 13 residues. The CDR3 nucleotides read TGTGCCAGCAGCTTAGCGGTGAGAGAGACCCAGTACTTC. Encoded protein: CASSLAVRETQYF.

The chain links TRBV7-9 to TRBJ2-5, with TRBD1 matching 7 bases. CDR3 length equals 14 residues. V gave up 5 bases and J gave up 4 bases; unmatched junction bases: 7. CDR1 is SEHNR and CDR2 is FQNEAQ in the germline V gene (reference sequence). The DNA for the CDR3 is TGTGCCAGCAGCGGACAGGCCGTCAGAGAGACCCAGTACTTC. Translating it yields CASSGQAVRETQYF.

V usage is TRBV4-1 and J usage is TRBJ1-2; D uncertain. Germline V gene lookup returns CDR1 MGHRA and CDR2 YSYEKL. This CDR3 spans 17 amino acids. The V end lost 3 bases, the J end lost 4 bases, and 21 bases lay between the germline ends. The CDR3 here is CASSQLTGAGSTYGYTF. For the CDR3, the DNA is TGCGCCAGCAGCCAGCTAACGGGAGCTGGGAGCACCTATGGCTACACCTTC.

The chain links TRBV7-9 to TRBJ2-1; 7 nucleotides match TRBD1. J lost 6 bases, V lost 5 bases, and 4 bases had no gene match. From germline, CDR1 is SEHNR and CDR2 FQNEAQ (reference sequence). The length of the CDR3 is 13 residues. This CDR3 is CASSPRDSNEQFF. The DNA of the CDR3 is TGTGCCAGCAGCCCCCGGGACAGCAATGAGCAGTTCTTC.

This chain links TRBV19 with TRBJ1-5; D possibly corresponds to TRBD1 (6 bases). There are 14 residues in the CDR3. The germline V gene has CDR1 LNHDA and CDR2 SQIVND (reference sequence). V was trimmed by 10 bases and J by 3 bases, leaving 16 bases between them. CDR3 residues: CAISDSYSNQPQHF. The CDR3 nucleotides read TGTGCCATCTCGGACAGCTACTCCAATCAGCCCCAGCATTTT.

This sequence joins TRBV10-3 and TRBJ2-7; 7 bases map to TRBD2. The CDR3 covers 14 residues. Germline V gene lookup returns CDR1 ENHRY and CDR2 SYGVKD. V trimming: 7 bases; J trimming: 0 bases; junction bases outside the gene matches: 6. The chain's CDR3 is CAINAGDRSYEQYF. CDR3 DNA: TGTGCCATCAACGCGGGGGACCGCTCCTACGAGCAGTACTTC.

The CDR3 coding sequence is TGCGCCAGCAGCCAAGATCCTGAACAGCCCCGCACAGATACGCAGTATTTT. Protein sequence: CASSQDPEQPRTDTQYF. The V gene is TRBV4-3, the J gene TRBJ2-3; D remains unclear. The CDR3 covers 17 residues. Trimming removed 0 bases at V and 1 base at J, with 14 bases between. CDR1 and CDR2 (germline): LGHNA, YSLEER.

The J gene is TRBJ2-3, the V gene TRBV5-1; D possibly corresponds to TRBD2 (5 bases). This CDR3 comprises 17 residues. Germline-derived CDR1 and CDR2 are SGHRS and YFSETQ. V shed 6 bases and J shed 2 bases, with 22 bases lying between them. This CDR3 is CASTKAAETTSTDTQYF. CDR3 nucleotides: TGCGCCAGCACCAAGGCAGCTGAGACTACGTCCACAGATACGCAGTATTTT.

V usage is TRBV6-5 and J usage is TRBJ1-6; D remains unclear. Germline V lookup: CDR1 MNHEY, CDR2 SVGAGI. V lost 7 bases, J lost 7 bases, and 14 bases lay in between. This CDR3 spans 14 amino acids. This chain's CDR3 is CASTPGFGNSPLHF. CDR3 coding DNA: TGTGCCAGCACCCCAGGTTTTGGGAATTCACCCCTCCACTTT.

This clone was picked up a small number of times. V usage is TRBV4-2 and J usage is TRBJ2-7; perhaps TRBD2 as D (6 bases). Trimming took off 0 bases at V and 7 bases at J, with 7 bases between the two ends. CDR1 is LGHNA and CDR2 is YNFKEQ in the germline V gene. The CDR3 runs 12 residues. The CDR3 sequence is CASSQDGGEQYF. CDR3 in DNA: TGTGCCAGCAGCCAAGATGGGGGGGAGCAGTACTTC.

This chain connects TRBV30 to TRBJ1-2; the match to TRBD1 covers 7 bases. The V gene's germline CDR1 is GTSNPN and CDR2 SVGIG (reference sequence). The CDR3 has 13 amino acids. Losses at the gene ends were 4 bases for V and 6 bases for J; bases not matched to a gene: 8. The CDR3 here is CAWNTGQTHGYTF. The CDR3, as DNA: TGTGCCTGGAACACGGGACAGACCCATGGCTACACCTTC.